This T cell receptor beta chain was observed in a study of T-cell memory formation after mild COVID-19. In the study overall: TCR clusters showed largely donor specificity.

This clonotype was recorded a few times. Its antigen is currently unknown. MiXCR was run by TCRdb on the 5' RACE reads, yielding one entry per CDR3 protein. The sample carries roughly 100,000 distinct CDR3 sequences, approximately 15% recorded once. Study observations and caveats: Contracting CD4+ clones were located mainly in CM and EM, and CD8+ clones in EMRA.

There are 14 residues in the CDR3. V was pared by 4 bases and J by 0 bases, with 11 bases between. The germline V gene encodes CDR1 SGDLS and CDR2 YYNGEE. The TCR was taken from an adult woman who had mild COVID-19 (a few samples of this study predate the infection). Cell type and time point are not known. The sequencing input was PBMCs or a T cell subset sorted from them (not recorded which). The V call is TRBV9, the J call TRBJ2-7; D not certain. CDR3 amino acids: CASSPQWSSYEQYF. The CDR3 DNA reads as TGTGCCAGCAGCCCACAGTGGAGCTCCTACGAGCAGTACTTC.